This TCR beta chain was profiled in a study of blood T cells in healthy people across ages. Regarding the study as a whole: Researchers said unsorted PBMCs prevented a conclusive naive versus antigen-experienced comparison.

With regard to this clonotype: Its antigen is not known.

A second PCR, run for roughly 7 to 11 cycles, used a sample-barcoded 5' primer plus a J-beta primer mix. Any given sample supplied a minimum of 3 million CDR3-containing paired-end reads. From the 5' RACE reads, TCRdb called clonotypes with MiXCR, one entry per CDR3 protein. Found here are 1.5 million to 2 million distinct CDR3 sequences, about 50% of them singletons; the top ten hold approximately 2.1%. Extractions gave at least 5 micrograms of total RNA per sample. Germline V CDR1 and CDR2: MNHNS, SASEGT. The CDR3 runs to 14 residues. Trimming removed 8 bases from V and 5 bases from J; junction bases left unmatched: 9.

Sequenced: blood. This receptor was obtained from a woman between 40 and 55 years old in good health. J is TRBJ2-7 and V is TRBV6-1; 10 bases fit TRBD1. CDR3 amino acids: CASDRDRGVHEQYF. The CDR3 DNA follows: TGTGCCAGCGACCGGGACAGGGGAGTCCACGAGCAGTACTTC.